This T cell receptor beta chain was captured by sequencing in a study of type 1 regulatory T cells. Looking at the study overall: T-allo10 is an in vitro-generated, Tr1-enriched CD4 T cell product specific for alloantigen.

The CDR3 covers 13 residues. CDR1 and CDR2 from the germline V gene are SGHTA and FQGTGA. Trimming pared 1 base from V and 4 bases from J, leaving 6 bases between. Regarding this clonotype: The antigen is not known.

TCRdb used MiXCR to reprocess the reads, holding one entry per CDR3 protein. The table lists about 68,000 distinct CDR3 sequences, about 62% of them singletons, with about 8% in the top ten. This clonotype originated in a human donor in good health. The chain carries TRBV7-3 and TRBJ2-3; no clear D. Sequenced input: cultured T cells, either the whole culture or a sorted T cell fraction (not recorded which). Regarding subset: Tr1-enriched cell product generated in vitro against host alloantigens. The CDR3 spells CASSLMMSDTQYF. The CDR3 DNA reads TGTGCCAGCAGCTTAATGATGTCAGATACGCAGTATTTT.